This T cell receptor beta chain was captured in a study of blood T cell repertoires in COVID-19 (dated by TCRdb to the early 2020s). Notes on the research overall: The collaborator samples originated in the United States, Italy and Spain and spanned the acute and convalescent phases of COVID-19. The repertoires were made available in a free public database intended to serve as a resource for research on the immune response to SARS-CoV-2. Samples came from the ongoing ImmuneRACE study (first 160 participants) plus 1,254 subjects from 6 global collaborators. Where HLA class I and class II types were available, the types were taken from metadata supplied by the sample provider, not from assay-based typing. The dataset comprised deeply sampled blood TCRbeta repertoires from subjects exposed to, actively infected with, or recovered from COVID-19. The material from the prospective study consisted of cDNA or gDNA derived from T cells, B-cell-depleted T cells, or PBMCs. Nearly every sample came with metadata listing a de-identified subject ID, COVID-19 status, age in years and sex. Study-wide findings and limitations: The amount of clinical and demographic metadata varied by source and participant and was provided uncurated.

The collaborating institutions used their own protocols to collect whole blood in K2EDTA tubes. Collaborator samples were shipped for TCRbeta analysis as frozen whole blood, isolated PBMCs, or DNA extracted from either sample type. As encoded in the germline V gene (reference sequence), CDR1 is MNHNY while CDR2 is SVGAGI. The CDR3 starts with the cysteine, ends with the phenylalanine, and has 14 residues. Here the CDR3 DNA is all that survives: 42 bases in frame from base 1. Trimming costs V 3 bases and J 0 bases, and their ends lie 7 bases apart. This clone was seen a few times. Its specific antigen is unknown. No base quality values were provided; no much bigger clone lies one nucleotide off. TCRbeta CDR3 regions were amplified from genomic DNA using the immunoSEQ Assay, a bias-controlled multiplex PCR. Regarding the original processing steps: The number of nucleated cells in each sample was estimated by amplification of reference gene primers within the assay. Sequence reads were collapsed and filtered to measure the absolute abundance of every unique TCRbeta CDR3 rearrangement. Productive Simpson clonality was computed per sample as the square root of Simpson's diversity index over productive rearrangements. TCRdb carries this immuneACCESS record with in-frame sequences only. Its versions omit some clonotypes, under half of them owing to an unresolved V gene in the studies checked, with the rest unexplained. The V and J calls and clone size were taken over from that table, and D and trimming were inferred from the DNA. The sample includes under 500,000 clones, with about 89% observed a single time. More than 4% of the sample comes from the top ten.

This chain is built from TRBV6-6 and TRBJ2-3; a tentative D call is TRBD1 (5 bases match). The sequence was obtained from a woman aged 25 to 39 with acute or convalescent COVID-19. The sequenced sample was peripheral blood. The CDR3 protein: CASSYAGSTDTQYF. The nucleotide sequence reads as follows: TGTGCCAGCAGTTATGCAGGGAGCACAGATACGCAGTATTTT.